In this sample, the clone carrying this T cell receptor beta chain turned up once. This sample is drawn from a study of shared clonotypes between healthy human individuals. CDR1 is MGHRA and CDR2 is YSYEKL in the germline V gene. V lost 0 bases and J lost 1; bases outside the gene matches: 1. This CDR3 spans 15 amino acids. Only CD45RO-negative cells positively selected for CCR7 counted as naive CD8 cells, so terminally differentiated effector memory CD45RA+ cells were excluded. Healthy adults negative for HIV, lacking recent acute infections or vaccinations, served as donors. The deep-level immunoSEQ assay was used. The repertoire was sequenced with immunoSEQ multiplex PCR; TCRdb's copy has only in-frame clones and lacks some. The table shows under 850,000 clones, with around 92% occurring only once.

The sequence was collected from a man between 25 and 39 years old in good health. Sequenced material: naive CD8+ T cells sorted from blood. The chain is built from TRBV4-1 and TRBJ2-3, with 7 bases fitting TRBD2. CDR3 DNA sequence: TGCGCCAGCAGCCAAGAGGCGGGAGGCACAGATACGCAGTATTTT. This translates into CASSQEAGGTDTQYF.